This is a list of T cell receptor beta chains from one sample in a study of blood T cell repertoires in COVID-19. Profiling relied on immunoSEQ multiplex PCR, and the TCRdb table lists in-frame clones only, not all of them. This table has roughly 320,000 clones, 89% appearing once. Sequencing input: peripheral blood. These receptor sequences come from a woman aged 25-40 years with COVID-19, enrolled during active disease. Both conserved end residues are part of each CDR3. A D gene is named only where the DNA matches it firmly. Some rows mark clone size as missing; the rest say once, few, many or name a class of expanded clone.

CDR3nt	CDR3aa	d_gene	v_gene	j_gene	abundance
TGTGCCAGTAGTCTCGGACTGAGGACTGAAGCTTTCTTT	CASSLGLRTEAFF	NA	TRBV19	TRBJ1-1	NA
TGTGCCAGCAGTCCGAGCTCTGGAAACACCATATATTTT	CASSPSSGNTIYF	NA	TRBV7-9	TRBJ1-3	NA
TGTGCCAGCAGCTTCCAGGGGGGTGAAGCTTTCTTT	CASSFQGGEAFF	TRBD1	TRBV5-4	TRBJ1-1	NA
TGCGCCAGGAACAGGGGGCTCAGCACCGGGGAGCTGTTTTTT	CARNRGLSTGELFF	TRBD1	TRBV10-1	TRBJ2-2	NA
TGCGCCAGCAGCCACGGCCAGGGTTACGGCTACACCTTC	CASSHGQGYGYTF	NA	TRBV4-1	TRBJ1-2	NA
TGTGCCAGCAGTCGGGGCAGGGGGGATCAGCCCCAGCATTTT	CASSRGRGDQPQHF	TRBD1	TRBV2	TRBJ1-5	NA
TGTGCCTGGGAATCTAGCGGGGTGTACCAAGAGACCCAGTACTTC	CAWESSGVYQETQYF	TRBD2	TRBV30	TRBJ2-5	NA
TGCGCCAGCAGTGAGGACAGCTATGGCTACACCTTC	CASSEDSYGYTF	NA	TRBV10-1	TRBJ1-2	few
TGTGCCAGCAGCGTCGCACAGGGGGCTGGAAACACCATATATTTT	CASSVAQGAGNTIYF	TRBD1	TRBV7-6	TRBJ1-3	NA
TGTGCCACCAGTGACTATCGGGGGGCTAATTCAAACATTCAGTACTTC	CATSDYRGANSNIQYF	NA	TRBV24-1	TRBJ2-4	NA
TGTGCCAGCAGCCAAGATTGGAGGGAGCGGGGGTCCCCAGATACGCAGTATTTT	CASSQDWRERGSPDTQYF	TRBD2	TRBV3-1/TRBV3-2	TRBJ2-3	NA
TGTGCCAGCAGACGCCACAGGGACACTGAAGCTTTCTTT	CASRRHRDTEAFF	NA	TRBV6-6	TRBJ1-1	NA
TGTGCCAGAAGCTTGGCCATGATTTGGGCCTCACCCCTCCACTTT	CARSLAMIWASPLHF	NA	TRBV5-3	TRBJ1-6	NA
TGTGCCAGCGGTGCCATGGGACAGGGTAATGGCTACACCTTC	CASGAMGQGNGYTF	TRBD1	TRBV7-9	TRBJ1-2	NA
TGTGCCAGCAGCTTGGGGGGGGACTACAATGAGCAGTTCTTC	CASSLGGDYNEQFF	NA	TRBV5-4	TRBJ2-1	NA
TGCGCCAGCAGCTTCGCAGCTGGGGGCTCGGGAGAAAAACTGTTTTTT	CASSFAAGGSGEKLFF	NA	TRBV5-1	TRBJ1-4	NA
TGTGCCAGCGGCTCGATCTCCTACAATGAGCAGTTCTTC	CASGSISYNEQFF	NA	TRBV28	TRBJ2-1	NA
TGTGCCAGCAGCCCTGGACAGGGCGCCACCGGGGAGCTGTTTTTT	CASSPGQGATGELFF	TRBD1	TRBV5-6	TRBJ2-2	NA
TGTGCCAGCAGCCGGGACAGCGGCCGGTCACCCCTCCACTTT	CASSRDSGRSPLHF	TRBD1	TRBV6-5	TRBJ1-6	NA
TGTGCCAGCAGTGGAAGAGTTGACAGTGAAAAACTGTTTTTT	CASSGRVDSEKLFF	NA	TRBV2	TRBJ1-4	NA
TGTGCCAGCAGCCAAATGGCGGGGGGCGGGGAGCTGTTTTTT	CASSQMAGGGELFF	TRBD2	TRBV3-1/TRBV3-2	TRBJ2-2	NA
TGTGCCAGCTCGGCCTTGAACACTGAAGCTTTCTTT	CASSALNTEAFF	NA	TRBV18	TRBJ1-1	once
TGTGCCAGCAGAGATACAGGGGCCTATAATGAAAAACTGTTTTTT	CASRDTGAYNEKLFF	TRBD1	TRBV27	TRBJ1-4	NA
TGTGCCAGCAGCCGCGGGACCTTCTATGGCTACACCTTC	CASSRGTFYGYTF	NA	TRBV11-3	TRBJ1-2	NA
TGTGCCAGCAGCTTGGTGGCCGGGACAGGGGTTTCGAACGCTGAAGCTTTCTTT	CASSLVAGTGVSNAEAFF	TRBD1	TRBV5-6	TRBJ1-1	NA